Sequencing of this T cell receptor (beta chain) was carried out in a study of monozygotic twins with inflammatory bowel disease. Findings and limits, study-wide: IBD patients carried less diverse TCRbeta repertoires (inverse Simpson) than healthy co-twins.

To note about this clonotype: The antigen is unknown.

TCRdb reanalyzed the 5' RACE reads and collapses them to one entry per CDR3 protein, without DNA. Its table lists 150,000 to 200,000 distinct CDR3 sequences. The receptor was isolated from a human donor with ulcerative colitis or Crohn's disease, or a healthy co-twin of an affected twin (not recorded which). Specimen: blood.

This chain's CDR3 is CASSAGNEQFF. V gene TRBV7-2 combines with J gene TRBJ2-1; TCRdb's D call, TRBD1, is unchecked because there is no DNA. This CDR3 has 11 residues. Germline CDR1 and CDR2: SGHTA and FQGNSA.